The source of this T cell receptor (beta chain) is a study of ipilimumab plus nivolumab after autologous stem cell transplantation. Looking at the study overall: A median of roughly eight nivolumab and 5 ipilimumab doses were given.

Ipilimumab, 1 mg/kg, started 14 to 28 days after autologous transplant. Clones were read by immunoSEQ multiplex PCR, and TCRdb kept only the in-frame ones, dropping some. The sample consists of approximately 15,000 clones, about 80% of them appearing once. This clone has just a few counts. Its antigen is currently unknown. Whole-study results and caveats: The authors say TCR, Treg and microbiome findings warrant further study.

With 4 bases removed from V and 0 bases from J, the gap between germline ends came to 5 bases. There are 13 residues in the CDR3. In germline, CDR1 is SGHKS, CDR2 YYEKEE (reference sequence). The material was PBMCs, obtained in a trial of ipilimumab plus nivolumab as post-transplant consolidation. The chain combines TRBV5-5 with TRBJ1-3; no reliable D call. The source of this sequence is a male donor with diffuse large B-cell lymphoma. The CDR3 sequence: CASSVSSGNTIYF. The CDR3 coding sequence is TGTGCCAGCAGCGTAAGCTCTGGAAACACCATATATTTT.